A single sample is the source of the 22 T cell receptor beta chains below, sequenced in a study of cytomegalovirus exposure and HLA in healthy donors. Primers for the PCR totalled 60 Vbeta and 13 Jbeta. Sequenced by immunoSEQ multiplex PCR; TCRdb stores in-frame clones only, minus some. This sample has approximately 200,000 clones; around 74% occur once, and the top ten carry approximately 1.4%. Sequencing was performed on PBMCs. The receptors originated from a girl aged 5-17 years in good health and CMV-seropositive.

The chain combines TRBV20-1 with TRBJ1-2; TRBD1 might be the D (5 bases). The V end lost 3 bases, the J end lost 7 bases, and 9 bases lay between the germline ends. Germline lookup yields CDR1 DFQATT and CDR2 SNEGSKA (reference sequence). The CDR3 is 11 amino acids. The CDR3 nucleotides read TGCAGTGCTAGGGAGGGGCTTGGCTACACCTTC. It codes for CSAREGLGYTF.

This chain uses TRBV7-9 with TRBJ2-2; the D is unclear. Germline-derived CDR1 and CDR2 are SEHNR and FQNEAQ (reference sequence). V was pared by 3 bases and J by 5 bases, with 4 bases between. This CDR3 contains 12 residues. Written as DNA, the CDR3 is TGTGCCAGCAGCTTCGGTACCGGGGAGCTGTTTTTT. Its translation is CASSFGTGELFF.

The chain has TRBV6-1 and TRBJ2-7; 10 positions match TRBD1. The length of the CDR3 is 15 residues. Germline CDR1 reads MNHNS; CDR2 reads SASEGT. The trim removed 6 bases at V and 2 bases at J, leaving 7 bases unmatched. This chain's CDR3 is CASSRGDRGPYEQYF. For the CDR3, the DNA is TGTGCCAGCAGCCGTGGGGACAGGGGCCCCTACGAGCAGTACTTC.

Remarks on this clone: Other DNA sequences from this sample encode an identical CDR3 as well. The chain uses TRBV5-1 and TRBJ2-1; 14 nucleotides align to TRBD2. CDR3 length: 17 residues. Germline V lookup: CDR1 SGHRS, CDR2 YFSETQ. J lost 2 bases, V lost 4 bases, and 5 bases had no gene match. CDR3 in amino acids: CASSTGLAGDPYNEQFF. CDR3 in DNA: TGCGCCAGCAGCACGGGACTAGCGGGGGACCCCTACAATGAGCAGTTCTTC.

The chain has TRBV5-5 and TRBJ2-1, with 9 bases lining up with TRBD2. V gave up 3 bases and J gave up 4 bases; unmatched junction bases: 5. This CDR3 spans 15 amino acids. The V gene's germline CDR1 is SGHKS and CDR2 YYEKEE (reference sequence). The CDR3 loop is CASSWASGDYNEQFF. The CDR3 DNA reads TGTGCCAGCAGCTGGGCTAGCGGGGATTACAATGAGCAGTTCTTC.

The CDR3: CASKRWGGSTEAFF. As DNA, the CDR3 is TGTGCCAGTAAGAGGTGGGGAGGGAGCACTGAAGCTTTCTTT. The rearrangement joins TRBV19 to TRBJ1-1, with D hard to call. V was clipped by 7 bases and J by 4 bases, with 16 bases between them. Per the germline V gene, CDR1 is LNHDA and CDR2 is SQIVND (reference sequence). The CDR3 is 14 amino acids.

This clone was seen more than once but under ten times. The chain recombines TRBV21-1 with TRBJ1-5; the DNA was not used to check the table's D call, TRBD1. TRBV21-1 is annotated as a pseudogene. CDR3 size: 21 residues. The CDR3 here is CASSKMPRDSLPIYSNQPQHF. The CDR3 region has the DNA TGTGCCAGCAGCAAAATGCCCCGGGACAGCCTCCCGATATATAGCAATCAGCCCCAGCATTTT.

The J gene is TRBJ2-3, the V gene TRBV5-1; 9 positions agree with TRBD2. The germline gives CDR1 SGHRS, CDR2 YFSETQ. The CDR3 spans 18 residues. The V and J ends lost 2 bases and 3 bases, in that order; junction bases with no gene match: 13. The CDR3 protein is CASSFPGLATGVTDTQYF. The DNA of the CDR3 is TGCGCCAGCAGCTTTCCGGGACTAGCCACGGGGGTAACAGATACGCAGTATTTT.

The DNA for the CDR3 is TGTGCCAGCAGTTTAGGACAGGAACTCCTAGATACGCAGTATTTT. Encoded protein: CASSLGQELLDTQYF. The V and J genes are TRBV27 and TRBJ2-3; 7 bases are a match to TRBD1. The CDR3 loop spans 15 amino acids. Germline CDR1 is MNHEY and CDR2 is SMNVEV (reference sequence). The V and J ends lost 2 bases and 5 bases, in that order; junction bases with no gene match: 7.

The V and J genes are TRBV28 and TRBJ1-4; D is perhaps TRBD1 (6 bases). This CDR3 has 13 amino acids. Germline V gene data show CDR1 as MDHEN and CDR2 as SYDVKM. Trimming left V 6 bases short and J 8 bases short, with 13 bases between. For the CDR3, the DNA is TGTGCCAGCAGAAACAGGGTGTACGAAAAACTGTTTTTT. Residues: CASRNRVYEKLFF.

In DNA, the CDR3 is TGTGCCAGCAGCGAGGGGGCATATGGCTACACCTTC. Its protein product is CASSEGAYGYTF. The chain is built from TRBV5-6 and TRBJ1-2; 7 bases are a match to TRBD1. The germline gives CDR1 SGHDT, CDR2 YYEEEE. The V segment lost 4 bases and the J segment 5 bases; nucleotides outside the gene matches: 2. CDR3 length equals 12 residues. The full variable domain, rest sourced from reference TRBV5-6 and TRBJ1-2, is DAGVTQSPTHLIKTRGQQVTLRCSPKSGHDTVSWYQQALGQGPQFIFQYYEEEERQRGNFPDRFSGHQFPNYSSELNVNALLLGDSALYLCASSEGAYGYTFGSGTRLTVV.

This chain links TRBV19 with TRBJ1-5; TRBD1 might be the D (5 bases). CDR3 length: 15 residues. The germline V and J ends were trimmed by 6 bases and 0 bases, with 12 bases remaining between them. CDR1 LNHDA and CDR2 SQIVND come from the germline V gene (reference sequence). This chain's CDR3 is CASSLTEYSNQPQHF. The CDR3 DNA is TGTGCCAGTAGCCTGACAGAGTATAGCAATCAGCCCCAGCATTTT.

The table lists this clone with a few counts. The rearrangement links TRBV9 to TRBJ1-1, with 11 nucleotides matching TRBD1. Trimming at V came to 3 bases and at J to 4 bases, leaving 11 bases not matched to a gene. CDR3 size: 17 residues. The germline V gene has CDR1 SGDLS and CDR2 YYNGEE. CDR3 loop: CASSGGTGGKGSTEAFF. DNA of the CDR3: TGTGCCAGCAGCGGTGGGACAGGGGGTAAAGGCAGCACTGAAGCTTTCTTT.

The CDR3 nucleotides read TGTGCCAGCAGTTCACCCCGGACTAGCTCGGAGACCCAGTACTTC. Amino acids: CASSSPRTSSETQYF. This chain links TRBV6-6 with TRBJ2-5; 8 nucleotides match TRBD2. CDR1 is MNHNY, CDR2 SVGAGI, per germline (reference sequence). The CDR3 runs 15 residues. The V and J ends lost 4 bases and 5 bases, in that order; junction bases with no gene match: 9.

This chain uses TRBV4-3 with TRBJ2-1; TRBD2 aligns across 15 bases. The J segment lost 6 bases and the V segment lost 3 bases, leaving 6 bases of the junction unmatched. CDR1 is LGHNA and CDR2 is YSLEER in the germline V gene. The CDR3 is 17 amino acids. CDR3 loop: CASSHRTSGGDANEQFF. DNA for the CDR3: TGCGCCAGCAGCCACCGGACTAGCGGGGGGGATGCCAATGAGCAGTTCTTC.

The chain links TRBV29-1 to TRBJ1-1; 7 bases align to TRBD1. V lost 5 bases to trimming and J lost 11 bases; unmatched junction nucleotides: 8. CDR3 length equals 11 residues. Germline values: CDR1 SQVTM, CDR2 ANQGSEA. The CDR3 loop reads CSVSLQGEAFF. CDR3 DNA: TGCAGCGTTAGTCTGCAGGGGGAGGCTTTCTTT.

The chain has TRBV5-8 and TRBJ1-5; TRBD1 matches 11 bases. Unmatched junction bases numbered 10, after V lost 4 bases and J lost 7 bases. CDR3 length: 16 residues. Germline CDR1 SGHTS, CDR2 YDEGEE. The CDR3 nucleotides are TGTGCCAGCAGCCCAAAAGGGACAGGGGGACGGCAGCCCCAGCATTTT. Translated: CASSPKGTGGRQPQHF.

This clone has a handful of counts. The chain has TRBV6-4 and TRBJ2-2, with unresolved D. This CDR3 contains 14 residues. The V gene's germline CDR1 is MRHNA and CDR2 SNTAGT. V was shortened by 2 bases and J by 5 bases, with 9 bases between the two germline ends. Written as DNA, the CDR3 is TGTGCCAGCAGTGACGTCAGAGGTACCGGGGAGCTGTTTTTT. This encodes CASSDVRGTGELFF.

The chain uses TRBV10-2 and TRBJ2-1, with no clear D. CDR3 size: 14 residues. The V and J ends lost 2 bases and 8 bases respectively, with 13 bases between them. Germline V lookup: CDR1 WSHSY, CDR2 SAAADI. The CDR3 DNA reads TGCGCCAGCAGTGAGCCGGGTAGGTCGGATGAGCAGTTCTTC. It encodes CASSEPGRSDEQFF.

Concerning this clone itself: Different DNA sequences within this sample yield the same CDR3. The rearrangement uses TRBV4-1 and TRBJ2-5, with 7 bases matching TRBD1. Trimming took 6 bases from V and 0 from J; bases not matched to a gene: 7. CDR1 and CDR2 (germline): MGHRA, YSYEKL. The CDR3 consists of 15 residues. CDR3 residues: CASSQPDRDQETQYF. The CDR3, as DNA: TGCGCCAGCAGTCAACCAGACAGGGACCAAGAGACCCAGTACTTC.

This chain uses TRBV5-1 with TRBJ2-3; TRBD1 is a possible D gene (6 bases). The V end was cut by 5 bases, the J end by 5 bases, with 6 bases between. Per germline, CDR1 SGHRS and CDR2 YFSETQ. This CDR3 is 11 amino acids long. The CDR3 is CASRGGDTQYF. The DNA of the CDR3 is TGCGCCAGCAGAGGGGGAGATACGCAGTATTTT.

The chain combines TRBV19 with TRBJ2-3; tentatively, D is TRBD1 (6 bases). This CDR3 region has 12 residues. CDR1 and CDR2 from the germline V gene are LNHDA and SQIVND (reference sequence). V lost 1 base to trimming and J lost 7 bases, with 6 bases between them. CDR3 in DNA: TGTGCCAGTAGTATAGGGGACAATACGCAGTATTTT. Its translation is CASSIGDNTQYF.